The sequence of this TCR beta chain was determined in a study of T cells in Graves' hyperthyroidism and ophthalmopathy. The V and J ends lost 4 bases and 1 base, in that order; junction bases with no gene match: 4. The CDR3 runs 15 residues. From germline, CDR1 is SGDLS and CDR2 YYNGEE. This clonotype was counted many times. Amplification yielded TCR beta CDR3 regions, with RNA transcripts as the source. Using the HTBI primer set, a first-round RT-PCR was run on the TCR CDR3. Using its own MiXCR run on the multiplex PCR reads, TCRdb lists one record per CDR3 protein. This table has 450,000 to 600,000 distinct CDR3 sequences, about 15% appearing once.

The sample comprised blood. This TCR came from a woman aged 40-49 years with Graves' hyperthyroidism. The V gene is TRBV9, the J gene TRBJ2-7, with TRBD2 matching over 11 bases. In DNA, the CDR3 is TGTGCCAGCAGCCCCGGACTAGCGGGTTCCTACGAGCAGTACTTC. Residues: CASSPGLAGSYEQYF.